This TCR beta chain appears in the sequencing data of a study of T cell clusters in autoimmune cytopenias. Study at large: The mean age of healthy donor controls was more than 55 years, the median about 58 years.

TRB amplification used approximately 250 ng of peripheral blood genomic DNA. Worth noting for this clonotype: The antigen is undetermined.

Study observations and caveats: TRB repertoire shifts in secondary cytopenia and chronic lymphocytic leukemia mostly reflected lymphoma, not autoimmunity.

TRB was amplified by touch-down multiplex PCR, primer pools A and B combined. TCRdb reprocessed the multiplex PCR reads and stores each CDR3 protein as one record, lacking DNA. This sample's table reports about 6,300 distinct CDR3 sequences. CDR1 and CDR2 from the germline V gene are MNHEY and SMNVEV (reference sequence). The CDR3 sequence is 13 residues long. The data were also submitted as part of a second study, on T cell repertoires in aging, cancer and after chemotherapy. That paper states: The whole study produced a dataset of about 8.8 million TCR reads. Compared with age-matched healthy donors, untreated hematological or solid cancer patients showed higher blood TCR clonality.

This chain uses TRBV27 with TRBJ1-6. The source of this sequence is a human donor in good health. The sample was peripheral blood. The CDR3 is CASSFGLHSPLHF.